This entry features one T cell receptor (beta chain) sequence. This same CDR3 is encoded by further DNA sequences in the sample. Libraries were prepared by immunoSEQ multiplex PCR; TCRdb keeps only in-frame clonotypes and omits some of them. The table shows hundreds of thousands of clones, with under 90% occurring only once. This sample stems from a study of blood T cell repertoires in COVID-19. Deletions cut 5 bases from V and 1 base from J, with 8 bases between. The CDR3 covers 13 residues. The germline CDR1 and CDR2 sequences are SNHLY and FYNNEI. The receptor was isolated from a man in his sixties who had recovered from COVID-19. The chain is built from TRBV2 and TRBJ1-1; the D gene is possibly TRBD1 (6 bases). The sample taken for sequencing was peripheral blood. The DNA of the CDR3 is TGTGCCAGCAGTTGGGGACAGAACACTGAAGCTTTCTTT. Amino acid sequence: CASSWGQNTEAFF.